These 32 T cell receptor beta chains originate from one sample sequenced in a study of naive and memory T cell subsets. Four PCR rounds used nested alpha and beta constant region primers plus the SP2 primer. TCRdb reprocessed the 5' RACE reads via MiXCR and lists one record per CDR3 protein. The sample contains some 60,000 distinct CDR3 sequences, 8% of which appear only once. The library had UMIs added by 3' ligation of an oligonucleotide to TCR cDNA. The receptors come from a female donor in good health.

This clonotype came up a few times. V gene TRBV12-3 or TRBV12-4 combines with J gene TRBJ1-3, with D possibly TRBD1 on 5 matching bases. The CDR3 spans 14 residues. Trimming cost V 7 bases and J 15 bases, with 25 bases left between them. The CDR3 region is CASNLGGTLGGSYF. The DNA of the CDR3 is TGTGCCAGCAATTTGGGGGGTACCCTCGGGGGATCATATTTT.

This clonotype was seen a handful of times. V usage is TRBV14 and J usage is TRBJ2-1; D may be TRBD1 (6 bases). With 3 bases removed from V and 4 bases from J, the gap between germline ends came to 10 bases. From germline, CDR1 is SGHDN and CDR2 FVKESK. The CDR3 spans 14 residues. The DNA of the CDR3 is TGTGCCAGCAGCCAGAGACAGGTTTACAATGAGCAGTTCTTC. Translated: CASSQRQVYNEQFF.

This clonotype was seen only a few times. The rearrangement uses TRBV28 and TRBJ2-7, with TRBD2 as a possible D gene (5 bases). Trimming took off 5 bases at V and 9 bases at J, with 20 bases between the two ends. The length of the CDR3 is 14 residues. Looked up from germline, CDR1 is MDHEN and CDR2 is SYDVKM. As DNA, the CDR3 is TGTGCCAGCAGTCCCGGACTCCTCCGGGTAGGGCAGTACTTC. Protein sequence: CASSPGLLRVGQYF.

This clonotype was observed many times. This sequence joins TRBV12-3 or TRBV12-4 and TRBJ2-7; 8 bases are a match to TRBD2. V lost 6 bases to trimming and J lost 0 bases; unmatched junction nucleotides: 7. The CDR3 spans 15 residues. The DNA of the CDR3 is TGTGCCAGCAGGATTAGCGGGACCTCCTCCTACGAGCAGTACTTC. This gives the protein CASRISGTSSYEQYF.

This clonotype was recorded at least ten times. The chain recombines TRBV12-3 or TRBV12-4 with TRBJ1-1, with TRBD1 identical over 7 bases. J was trimmed by 1 base and V by 7 bases; bases with no gene match: 3. The length of the CDR3 is 13 residues. CDR3 bases: TGTGCCAGCAAGGGGACAGAGAACACTGAAGCTTTCTTT. Residues: CASKGTENTEAFF.

This clonotype came up a few times. The rearrangement joins TRBV14 to TRBJ2-3; 13 bases agree with TRBD2. CDR1 SGHDN and CDR2 FVKESK come from the germline V gene. J gave up 1 base and V 5 bases, and 6 bases lay outside the gene matches. The length of the CDR3 is 17 residues. The CDR3 region is CASSGLAGADRTDTQYF. CDR3 sequence (DNA): TGTGCCAGCAGCGGACTAGCGGGAGCGGATCGCACAGATACGCAGTATTTT.

In its sample, this clonotype was seen many times. This chain links TRBV20-1 with TRBJ1-1; D is ambiguous. Germline CDR1 reads DFQATT; CDR2 reads SNEGSKA (reference sequence). The CDR3 is 15 residues long. V lost 3 bases, J lost 1 base, and 15 bases lay in between. CDR3 bases: TGCAGTGCTAGTCCCCTCGTGTCCGGGAACACTGAAGCTTTCTTT. It translates to CSASPLVSGNTEAFF.

The V and J genes are TRBV29-1 and TRBJ1-1, with D maybe TRBD1 (5 bases). The CDR3 is 11 amino acids. V lost 7 bases, J lost 4 bases, and 10 bases lay in between. The germline CDR1 and CDR2 sequences are SQVTM and ANQGSEA. The CDR3 nucleotides are TGCAGCGGAATAGGGGTCACTGAAGCTTTCTTT. Translated, it gives CSGIGVTEAFF.

At least ten counts were recorded for this clonotype. V usage is TRBV19 and J usage is TRBJ2-7, with 8 bases aligning to TRBD1. Germline V CDR1 and CDR2: LNHDA, SQIVND (reference sequence). V gave up 3 bases and J gave up 2 bases; unmatched junction bases: 3. The CDR3 is 14 residues long. CDR3 in DNA: TGTGCCAGTAGTATGGAACAGGGGGCCTACGAGCAGTACTTC. Its protein is CASSMEQGAYEQYF.

The chain joins TRBV20-1 to TRBJ2-1; D gene ambiguous. The CDR3 runs 15 residues. Trimming removed 6 bases at V and 8 bases at J, with 23 bases between. The germline gives CDR1 DFQATT, CDR2 SNEGSKA (reference sequence). The CDR3: CSAKDPSSGVDEQFF. The CDR3 DNA reads TGCAGTGCCAAAGACCCCTCCTCAGGCGTCGATGAGCAGTTCTTC.

The rearrangement uses TRBV30 and TRBJ2-2; possibly TRBD1 for D (6 bases). Germline CDR1 is GTSNPN and CDR2 is SVGIG (reference sequence). Trimming took 4 bases from V and 8 from J, leaving 17 bases between them. This CDR3 spans 14 amino acids. This CDR3 reads CAWNNQGLAGELFF. DNA for the CDR3: TGTGCCTGGAACAACCAGGGGCTTGCGGGGGAGCTGTTTTTT.

This clonotype was detected only a few times. J is TRBJ1-3 and V is TRBV7-3; D not certain. Germline loops: CDR1 SGHTA, CDR2 FQGTGA. V lost 2 bases, J lost 2 bases, and 7 bases lay in between. This CDR3 spans 14 amino acids. The CDR3 DNA follows: TGTGCCAGCAGCTTACCTGGTCCTGGAAACACCATATATTTT. Translated, it gives CASSLPGPGNTIYF.

V usage is TRBV12-3 or TRBV12-4 and J usage is TRBJ1-5; D is perhaps TRBD1 (5 bases). The V and J ends lost 0 bases and 4 bases respectively, with 13 bases between them. The CDR3 totals 16 residues. This chain's CDR3 is CASSLATRTGNQPQHF. The CDR3 DNA follows: TGTGCCAGCAGTTTAGCGACACGTACAGGAAATCAGCCCCAGCATTTT.

Written as DNA, the CDR3 is TGTGCCAGCAGCGTCCGGACCGCGGCAGATACGCAGTATTTT. Amino acids: CASSVRTAADTQYF. The chain has TRBV9 and TRBJ2-3; D gene ambiguous. The length of the CDR3 is 14 residues. Germline V gene sequence: CDR1 SGDLS, CDR2 YYNGEE. The V end was cut by 2 bases, the J end by 4 bases, with 11 bases between.

V is TRBV30 and J is TRBJ1-1; D gene uncertain. Trimming shortened V by 3 bases and J by 11 bases, and 16 bases separated the two germline ends. Germline V gene sequence: CDR1 GTSNPN, CDR2 SVGIG (reference sequence). This CDR3 comprises 12 residues. CDR3: CAWRTEVVQAFF. CDR3 nucleotide sequence: TGTGCCTGGAGAACAGAAGTCGTGCAGGCTTTCTTT.

There are many counts of this clonotype. The chain has TRBV28 and TRBJ2-7; D gene unclear. CDR1 is MDHEN and CDR2 is SYDVKM in the germline V gene. The CDR3 length is 17 residues. V lost 5 bases and J 5 bases, leaving 25 bases between the germline ends. Written as DNA, the CDR3 is TGTGCCAGCAGTCCAAACAGCTTTGGGCGTCTATTCAACGAGCAGTACTTC. This translates into CASSPNSFGRLFNEQYF.

This clonotype was picked up many times. V usage is TRBV19 and J usage is TRBJ2-1, with 10 positions matching TRBD2. The junction had 3 bases not matched to a gene; V was cut back by 5 bases and J by 5 bases. Germline V gene lookup returns CDR1 LNHDA and CDR2 SQIVND (reference sequence). The CDR3 spans 14 residues. For the CDR3, the DNA is TGTGCCAGTAGTGGACTAGCGGAGGACAATGAGCAGTTCTTC. Translating gives CASSGLAEDNEQFF.

This clonotype has more than one count but fewer than ten. This sequence joins TRBV27 and TRBJ1-2; D gene uncertain. The V end lost 6 bases, the J end lost 9 bases, and 17 bases lay between the germline ends. The CDR3 is 13 amino acids. Germline loops: CDR1 MNHEY, CDR2 SMNVEV (reference sequence). CDR3 loop: CASSESPVYSYTF. DNA for the CDR3: TGTGCCAGCAGCGAGAGCCCCGTTTATAGCTACACCTTC.

This clonotype occurred many times. The chain couples TRBV9 to TRBJ2-3; no definite D call. Germline V lookup: CDR1 SGDLS, CDR2 YYNGEE. The length of the CDR3 is 13 residues. Trimming removed 4 bases at V and 3 bases at J, with 9 bases between. This chain's CDR3 is CASSREGTDTQYF. The CDR3 DNA is TGTGCCAGCAGCCGCGAAGGGACAGATACGCAGTATTTT.

The table lists this clonotype with a few counts. V and J are TRBV3-1 and TRBJ2-5; D unclear. Trimming cost V 3 bases and J 5 bases, with 7 bases left between them. The CDR3 is made up of 12 amino acids. Germline V gene sequence: CDR1 LGHDT, CDR2 YNNKEL (reference sequence). This CDR3 reads CASSHEAETQYF. CDR3 DNA sequence: TGTGCCAGCAGCCATGAAGCGGAGACCCAGTACTTC.

The table lists this clonotype with a few counts. The chain links TRBV28 to TRBJ2-7, with 9 bases lining up with TRBD2. CDR1 and CDR2 from the germline V gene are MDHEN and SYDVKM. The V gene end was trimmed by 6 bases and the J gene end by 1 base; junction bases not matched to a gene: 13. This CDR3 is built from 17 residues. CDR3 sequence (DNA): TGTGCCAGCAGATACGAACCAAGCGGGGGGTTATCCTACGAGCAGTACTTC. Its translation is CASRYEPSGGLSYEQYF. Full variable domain (remainder filled in from reference TRBV28 and TRBJ2-7): DVKVTQSSRYLVKRTGEKVFLECVQDMDHENMFWYRQDPGLGLRLIYFSYDVKMKEKGDIPEGYSVSREKKERFSLILESASTNQTSMYLCASRYEPSGGLSYEQYFGPGTRLTVT.

J is TRBJ2-5 and V is TRBV13; D remains unclear. The CDR3 covers 15 residues. Trimming cost V 3 bases and J 2 bases, with 13 bases left between them. CDR1 PRHDT and CDR2 FYEKMQ come from the germline V gene (reference sequence). CDR3 nucleotides: TGTGCCAGCAGCTTCCGGCGCAGTAATCAAGAGACCCAGTACTTC. Translation: CASSFRRSNQETQYF.

Notes on this clonotype: This may be a read error, as it is one base from a much larger clone. This chain links TRBV10-3 with TRBJ1-2; maybe TRBD1 (5 bases). The V gene's germline CDR1 is ENHRY and CDR2 SYGVKD. The CDR3 totals 14 residues. In DNA, the CDR3 is TGTGCCATCAGGGGACTCTCGGAGGACTATGGCGACACCTTC. It yields the protein CAIRGLSEDYGDTF.

The genes are TRBV6-5 and TRBJ2-3; D unresolved. The V gene's germline CDR1 is MNHEY and CDR2 SVGAGI. V was cut by 5 bases and J by 1 base, with 13 bases left in between. The CDR3 runs 15 residues. CDR3 in amino acids: CASSPLSGGTDTQYF. The CDR3 DNA follows: TGTGCCAGCAGTCCCCTGAGTGGGGGCACAGATACGCAGTATTTT.

This sequence joins TRBV2 and TRBJ2-1; 9 bases map to TRBD2. Trimming at V came to 6 bases and at J to 0 bases, leaving 15 bases not matched to a gene. The CDR3 contains 19 residues. CDR1 and CDR2 from the germline V gene are SNHLY and FYNNEI. CDR3 DNA: TGTGCCAGCAGCTACTGGACTAGCGCTCTAACGAGCTCCTACAATGAGCAGTTCTTC. Translation: CASSYWTSALTSSYNEQFF. Combining the CDR3 with reference TRBV2 and TRBJ2-1 gives the whole variable domain EPEVTQTPSHQVTQMGQEVILRCVPISNHLYFYWYRQILGQKVEFLVSFYNNEISEKSEIFDDQFSVERPDGSNFTLKIRSTKLEDSAMYFCASSYWTSALTSSYNEQFFGPGTRLTVL.

This clonotype was detected many times. The chain combines TRBV11-2 with TRBJ2-1; possibly TRBD2 for D (5 bases). This CDR3 spans 12 amino acids. Germline CDR1 is SGHAT and CDR2 is FQNNGV. The V and J ends lost 8 bases and 0 bases respectively, with 5 bases between them. CDR3 residues: CASGSSYNEQFF. In nucleotides, the CDR3 is TGTGCCAGCGGGAGCTCCTACAATGAGCAGTTCTTC.

This clonotype was counted at least ten times. This sequence joins TRBV12-3 or TRBV12-4 and TRBJ1-1; D ambiguous. The CDR3 length is 13 residues. The ends were cut back, 5 bases at V and 6 bases at J, with 13 bases in the middle. CDR3 loop: CASSLVGGSEAFF. CDR3 nucleotides: TGTGCCAGCAGTCTTGTGGGAGGCTCTGAAGCTTTCTTT.

The chain combines TRBV10-3 with TRBJ2-6; D ambiguous. V was shortened by 0 bases and J by 2 bases, with 14 bases between the two germline ends. CDR3 length: 18 residues. Per germline, CDR1 ENHRY and CDR2 SYGVKD. Here the CDR3 DNA reads TGTGCCATCAGTGAGTCGTTCAGAAATACCCCTGGGGCCAACGTCCTGACTTTC. Protein: CAISESFRNTPGANVLTF.

The sample holds a few counts of this clonotype. The rearrangement uses TRBV5-1 and TRBJ2-1; D possibly corresponds to TRBD2 (6 bases). Trimming shortened V by 6 bases and J by 2 bases, and 18 bases separated the two germline ends. Germline V lookup: CDR1 SGHRS, CDR2 YFSETQ. The CDR3 has 16 residues. CDR3 residues: CASNSGLANTYNEQFF. The CDR3 nucleotides read TGCGCCAGCAACTCGGGGCTAGCGAATACCTACAATGAGCAGTTCTTC.

The sample holds a few counts of this clonotype. J is TRBJ2-1 and V is TRBV12-3 or TRBV12-4; a possible D gene is TRBD2 (7 bases). This CDR3 region has 14 residues. Trimming left V 7 bases short and J 8 bases short, with 18 bases between. The CDR3 protein is CASILGGGADEQFF. DNA of the CDR3: TGTGCCAGCATCTTAGGAGGGGGGGCGGATGAGCAGTTCTTC.

The J gene is TRBJ2-3, the V gene TRBV19; D ambiguous. The germline V gene encodes CDR1 LNHDA and CDR2 SQIVND (reference sequence). The CDR3 totals 12 residues. Trimming removed 4 bases at V and 2 bases at J, with 4 bases between. CDR3 sequence (DNA): TGTGCCAGTAGTAGACTCACAGATACGCAGTATTTT. Its protein is CASSRLTDTQYF. The full variable domain, in which reference TRBV19 and TRBJ2-3 provide the parts outside the CDR3, is DGGITQSPKYLFRKEGQNVTLSCEQNLNHDAMYWYRQDPGQGLRLIYYSQIVNDFQKGDIAEGYSVSREKKESFPLTVTSAQKNPTAFYLCASSRLTDTQYFGPGTRLTVL.

The chain links TRBV18 to TRBJ2-5; D tentatively fits TRBD1 or TRBD2 (5 bases each). Trimming pared 1 base from V and 5 bases from J, leaving 11 bases between. The CDR3 has 14 residues. Germline lookup yields CDR1 KGHSH and CDR2 LQKENI. Here the CDR3 DNA reads TGTGCCAGCTCACCACAGGGGCGGGCCGAGACCCAGTACTTC. Encoded protein: CASSPQGRAETQYF.